The 8 T cell receptor beta chains presented below share a single source sample, sequenced in a study of spatial heterogeneity in lung cancer. TCRdb processed the 5' RACE reads anew with MiXCR; each CDR3 protein has one entry. Of 35,000 to 55,000 distinct CDR3 sequences in the sample, 6.5% to 8% were seen once. Time point noted: sample taken at primary tumor resection. Unsorted whole RNA of tumor, nontumor lung or frozen PBMC was sequenced. This material consisted of PBMCs, taken at surgery. The receptor source for this set is a female donor with early-stage non-small cell lung cancer.

V gene TRBV30 combines with J gene TRBJ2-1, with 9 positions matching TRBD2. The CDR3 contains 15 residues. Germline loops: CDR1 GTSNPN, CDR2 SVGIG (reference sequence). In nucleotides, the CDR3 is TGTGCGGCGGAGCGGGGGGCCCTGATCCTTAATGAGCAGTTCTTC. Encoded protein: CAAERGALILNEQFF.

As for this clonotype: A read error may explain this, as a much larger clone is one base away. J is TRBJ1-1 and V is TRBV10-3; D call uncertain. Per germline, CDR1 ENHRY and CDR2 SYGVKD. This CDR3 spans 16 amino acids. The CDR3 protein is CVISEFSPVSNTEAFF. The DNA of the CDR3 is TGTGTCATCAGTGAGTTTAGTCCGGTATCGAACACTGAAGCTTTCTTT.

This clonotype was recorded many times. The genes are TRBV5-1 and TRBJ2-7, with D perhaps TRBD1 (7 bases). V lost 3 bases and J lost 0, with 10 bases in between. The CDR3 sequence is 14 residues long. The germline CDR1 and CDR2 sequences are SGHRS and YFSETQ. The CDR3 protein is CASSWGDSSYEQYF. The CDR3 coding sequence is TGCGCCAGCAGCTGGGGGGACAGCTCCTACGAGCAGTACTTC.

V and J are TRBV28 and TRBJ2-6; 8 positions agree with TRBD1. The CDR3 sequence is 17 residues long. The junction had 6 bases not matched to a gene; V was cut back by 4 bases and J by 1 base. Germline assignment: CDR1 MDHEN and CDR2 SYDVKM. CDR3: CASSSDRGGSGANVLTF. The CDR3 DNA is TGTGCCAGCAGTTCCGACAGGGGTGGTTCTGGGGCCAACGTCCTGACTTTC.

This clonotype was observed many times. This chain uses TRBV3-1 with TRBJ1-2; unclear D gene. The CDR3 is 12 amino acids. Trimming shortened V by 0 bases and J by 8 bases, and 7 bases separated the two germline ends. From germline, CDR1 is LGHDT and CDR2 YNNKEL (reference sequence). The CDR3: CASSQDDWGYTF. The CDR3 nucleotides are TGTGCCAGCAGCCAAGACGACTGGGGCTACACCTTC.

As concerns this clonotype: At one end, the junction sequence differs from germline, possibly due to a read error. The V gene is TRBV9, the J gene TRBJ1-1, with D possibly TRBD1 on 5 matching bases. Per germline, CDR1 SGDLS and CDR2 YYNGEE. There are 15 residues in the CDR3. The CDR3 DNA sequence: TGTGTCAGCAGCCCGCCGGGGACCATGAACACTGAAGCTTTCTTT. Protein product: CVSSPPGTMNTEAFF.

This clonotype was seen at least ten times. The rearrangement uses TRBV12-3 or TRBV12-4 and TRBJ2-5, with D hard to call. V lost 5 bases to trimming and J lost 1 base, with 5 bases between them. The CDR3 contains 12 residues. In DNA form, the CDR3 reads TGTGCCAGCAGTCCGTTCCAAGAGACCCAGTACTTC. It codes for CASSPFQETQYF.

This clonotype was found many times. The rearrangement joins TRBV7-3 to TRBJ2-2, with a tentative D call TRBD2 (6 bases). Germline assignment: CDR1 SGHTA and CDR2 FQGTGA. Deletions cut 3 bases from V and 5 bases from J, with 13 bases between. The CDR3 has 15 residues. CDR3 sequence reads: CASSFGTAYTGELFF. The DNA for the CDR3 is TGTGCCAGCAGCTTCGGGACTGCTTATACCGGGGAGCTGTTTTTT.